Sequencing of this TCR beta chain was carried out in a study of T cell repertoires in cytomegalovirus infection. Across the whole study: It was the public TCR beta signatures that indicated both CMV infection and matching HLA type.

TCRdb passed the reads through MiXCR, listing each CDR3 protein once. Of 200,000 to 300,000 distinct CDR3 sequences listed, roughly an eighth are singletons. Study-wide points: Cumulative frequency (of public TCR beta family members) identified carriers of CMV plus the relevant HLA. HLA-C-restricted CMV clonotypes gave the most frequent clonotype in two of eight donors.

The table lists this clonotype with many counts. Its antigen remains unknown. The V gene lost 5 bases and the J gene lost 3 bases, with 25 bases spanning the gap. The CDR3 loop spans 18 amino acids. Germline V CDR1 and CDR2: SGHTA, FQGNSA. The sample comprised PBMCs. The clonotype originates from a human donor in good health (CMV status not recorded). Some clones in this sample may be carry-over from other donors' samples. The V gene is TRBV7-2, the J gene TRBJ2-5; maybe TRBD1 (6 bases). In DNA, the CDR3 is TGTGCCAGCAGCCCAAATCCATATCAGGGCCAGGGGAAAGAGACCCAGTACTTC. Its translation: CASSPNPYQGQGKETQYF.